The rows below give T cell receptor beta chains drawn from one sample of a study of cytomegalovirus exposure and HLA in healthy donors. The assay was immunoSEQ multiplex PCR, and TCRdb's table has in-frame clones only and misses some. Of some 190,000 clones listed, about 85% are singletons. Sequencing was performed on PBMCs. Every receptor here comes from a boy aged 2 to 10 in good health and CMV-seronegative. Both conserved end residues are part of each CDR3. A D gene is named only where the DNA matches it firmly. A row's size may be missing; if present it is once, few, many or a size class.

J gene | clone size | V gene | D gene | CDR3 protein | CDR3 DNA
TRBJ1-6 | - | TRBV6-5 | TRBD1 | CASTLRGQGNSPLHF | TGTGCCAGCACCCTTAGGGGACAGGGGAATTCACCCCTCCACTTT
TRBJ1-5 | - | TRBV19 | - | CASSIGVSPQHF | TGTGCCAGTAGTATTGGAGTATCCCCCCAGCATTTT
TRBJ1-1 | - | TRBV28 | - | CASLEGWGQPNTEAFF | TGTGCCAGTTTAGAGGGTTGGGGACAACCGAACACTGAAGCTTTCTTT
TRBJ2-7 | - | TRBV19 | TRBD1 | CASSIEAGGYEQYF | TGTGCCAGTAGTATAGAGGCAGGGGGCTACGAGCAGTACTTC
TRBJ2-1 | - | TRBV19 | - | CASTPPGSSYNEQFF | TGTGCCAGTACTCCTCCGGGAAGCTCCTACAATGAGCAGTTCTTC
TRBJ2-7 | - | TRBV28 | TRBD1 | CASSNPQGYEQYF | TGTGCCAGCAGCAATCCACAGGGGTACGAGCAGTACTTC
TRBJ2-3 | - | TRBV9 | TRBD2 | CASSVGGSGGPTQYF | TGTGCCAGCAGCGTAGGGGGTAGCGGGGGCCCTACGCAGTATTTT
TRBJ2-2 | - | TRBV29-1 | TRBD1 | CSAGTGGGGELFF | TGCAGCGCCGGGACAGGGGGAGGCGGGGAGCTGTTTTTT
TRBJ1-1 | - | TRBV4-1 | - | CASSHPQGIGTEAFF | TGCGCCAGCAGCCACCCTCAGGGGATTGGCACTGAAGCTTTCTTT
TRBJ1-2 | - | TRBV11-1 | TRBD1 | CASSPMSDRGRGYTF | TGTGCCAGCAGCCCCATGTCGGACAGGGGGCGCGGCTACACCTTC
TRBJ2-7 | - | TRBV7-3 | TRBD1 | CPSSWGGWDRGSDEQYF | TGTCCCAGCAGCTGGGGGGGTTGGGACAGGGGGAGCGACGAGCAGTACTTC
TRBJ1-1 | - | TRBV27 | - | CASSLYTGRTEAFF | TGTGCCAGCAGTTTATACACGGGTCGCACTGAAGCTTTCTTT
TRBJ2-1 | once | TRBV10-3 | - | CAISEPGLQSYNEQFF | TGTGCCATCAGTGAGCCGGGACTCCAATCCTACAATGAGCAGTTCTTC
TRBJ2-1 | - | TRBV7-3 | - | CASSSTGPPNEQFF | TGTGCCAGCAGTTCAACAGGGCCCCCCAATGAGCAGTTCTTC
TRBJ2-3 | - | TRBV7-8 | - | CASSLGVRGRLAGTSDTQYF | TGTGCCAGCAGCTTAGGTGTCAGGGGGCGGCTAGCGGGGACCTCAGATACGCAGTATTTT
TRBJ2-1 | - | TRBV4-1 | - | CASTLRLVGYVDEQFF | TGCGCCAGCACCCTAAGACTAGTGGGTTATGTGGATGAGCAGTTCTTC
TRBJ1-2 | - | TRBV5-8 | TRBD1 | CASSLHRGPLEGRGYTF | TGTGCCAGCAGCCTACACAGGGGGCCCCTCGAAGGTCGGGGCTACACCTTC
TRBJ2-5 | - | TRBV5-1 | TRBD1 | CASSRDREETQYF | TGCGCCAGCAGCCGGGACAGGGAAGAGACCCAGTACTTC
TRBJ2-6 | - | TRBV5-8 | - | CASSRQVSGANVLTF | TGTGCCAGCAGCCGACAAGTCTCTGGGGCCAACGTCCTGACTTTC
TRBJ2-7 | - | TRBV2 | TRBD1 | CASGGTGLGEQYF | TGTGCCAGCGGGGGGACAGGGTTGGGCGAGCAGTACTTC
TRBJ1-1 | - | TRBV29-1 | TRBD1 | CSGQGALNTEAFF | TGCAGCGGTCAGGGGGCGCTGAACACTGAAGCTTTCTTT
TRBJ2-5 | - | TRBV2 | - | CASAGRTQYF | TGTGCCAGTGCGGGCAGGACCCAGTACTTC
TRBJ2-3 | - | TRBV5-1 | TRBD2 | CASSPTSGTDTQYF | TGCGCCAGCAGCCCGACTAGCGGCACAGATACGCAGTATTTT
TRBJ1-4 | - | TRBV9 | - | CASSVARGFNEKLFF | TGTGCCAGCAGCGTAGCTAGGGGGTTTAATGAAAAACTGTTTTTT
TRBJ1-5 | once | TRBV10-2 | TRBD1 | CATGQGASNQPQHF | TGCGCCACCGGACAGGGGGCCAGCAATCAGCCCCAGCATTTT
TRBJ2-7 | - | TRBV5-6 | - | CASSDSGEQYF | TGTGCCAGCAGTGACTCGGGGGAGCAGTACTTC
TRBJ1-3 | - | TRBV14 | - | CASSQPLWRGDRNTIYF | TGTGCCAGCAGCCAACCCTTGTGGCGGGGAGATAGAAACACCATATATTTT
TRBJ2-7 | - | TRBV6-1 | TRBD2 | CASPEGRGGLYEQYF | TGTGCCAGCCCCGAGGGTCGGGGGGGTCTCTACGAGCAGTACTTC
TRBJ1-1 | - | TRBV25-1 | TRBD1 | CASSWTGGVNTEAFF | TGTGCCAGCAGCTGGACAGGGGGCGTAAACACTGAAGCTTTCTTT
TRBJ2-5 | - | TRBV5-6 | - | CASSFAEVLRQETQYF | TGTGCCAGCAGCTTTGCCGAGGTCCTGCGACAAGAGACCCAGTACTTC
TRBJ2-5 | once | TRBV9 | TRBD2 | CASSAGTSWETQYF | TGTGCCAGCAGCGCCGGGACTAGCTGGGAGACCCAGTACTTC
TRBJ2-1 | - | TRBV7-3 | - | CASQPQGYWNEQFF | TGTGCCAGCCAGCCACAGGGATATTGGAATGAGCAGTTCTTC
TRBJ1-2 | - | TRBV2 | TRBD1 | CASSTARGQGSNYGYTF | TGTGCCAGCAGTACCGCCCGGGGACAGGGAAGTAACTATGGCTACACCTTC
TRBJ1-2 | few | TRBV28 | TRBD1 | CASSPSPSTGRAYGYTF | TGTGCCAGCAGCCCGTCCCCCTCGACAGGGAGAGCCTATGGCTACACCTTC
TRBJ2-2 | - | TRBV6-4 | - | CASSLGAGELFF | TGTGCCAGCAGTCTGGGAGCCGGGGAGCTGTTTTTT
TRBJ2-1 | - | TRBV30 | TRBD2 | CAWISGRREQFF | TGTGCCTGGATTAGCGGGAGACGGGAGCAGTTCTTC
TRBJ2-1 | - | TRBV9 | TRBD2 | CASSPGGLAGSSYNEQFF | TGTGCCAGCAGCCCAGGTGGACTAGCGGGGAGCTCCTACAATGAGCAGTTCTTC
TRBJ1-1 | - | TRBV7-9 | - | CSSSHQGPEAFF | TGTTCCAGCAGCCATCAGGGGCCTGAAGCTTTCTTT
TRBJ2-5 | - | TRBV6-5 | TRBD1 | CASSQDRGFETQYF | TGTGCCAGCAGTCAGGACAGGGGCTTTGAGACCCAGTACTTC
TRBJ1-6 | - | TRBV2 | - | CASSGDSYSPLHF | TGTGCCAGCAGTGGGGACTCCTATTCACCCCTCCACTTT
TRBJ2-1 | - | TRBV10-1 | TRBD2 | CASGARWFSGTPSYNEQFF | TGCGCCAGTGGGGCACGTTGGTTTAGCGGGACACCCTCCTACAATGAGCAGTTCTTC
TRBJ1-1 | - | TRBV18 | - | CASSPATAYNTEAFF | TGTGCCAGCTCACCGGCGACAGCCTATAACACTGAAGCTTTCTTT
TRBJ1-1 | - | TRBV7-8 | - | CASSLNRYRVRNTEAFF | TGTGCCAGCAGCTTAAATCGGTACAGGGTGAGGAACACTGAAGCTTTCTTT
TRBJ2-7 | - | TRBV7-9 | TRBD2 | CSSSLALGGPYEQYF | TGTTCCAGCAGCTTAGCTTTGGGAGGGCCCTACGAGCAGTACTTC
TRBJ1-1 | few | TRBV18 | - | CASSQGVRAEAFF | TGTGCCAGCTCACAGGGGGTTAGGGCTGAAGCTTTCTTT
TRBJ1-2 | - | TRBV10-3 | - | CAISESSGREDGYTF | TGTGCCATCAGTGAGTCGAGCGGCAGGGAGGATGGCTACACCTTC
TRBJ1-1 | once | TRBV9 | - | CASTQSGERTEAFF | TGTGCCAGCACCCAGAGCGGGGAGCGTACTGAAGCTTTCTTT
TRBJ2-5 | - | TRBV5-1 | TRBD2 | CASSLVRSGIFGETQYF | TGCGCCAGCAGCTTGGTGAGGAGCGGGATTTTTGGAGAGACCCAGTACTTC
TRBJ1-4 | - | TRBV29-1 | TRBD1 | CSVVQGWDEKLFF | TGCAGCGTTGTACAGGGGTGGGATGAAAAACTGTTTTTT
TRBJ2-7 | few | TRBV4-2 | TRBD2 | CASSQGLAENYEQYF | TGTGCCAGCAGCCAAGGACTAGCGGAGAACTACGAGCAGTACTTC
TRBJ2-5 | - | TRBV5-1 | - | CASSLEGLLVGTRETQYF | TGCGCCAGCAGCTTGGAGGGGCTTTTGGTGGGGACAAGGGAGACCCAGTACTTC
TRBJ2-1 | - | TRBV7-9 | - | CASSPSEQGYNEQFF | TGTGCCAGCAGCCCCTCTGAGCAGGGGTACAATGAGCAGTTCTTC
TRBJ2-1 | few | TRBV19 | TRBD2 | CASSTLTSGHSYNEQFF | TGTGCCAGTAGTACCCTCACTAGCGGACACTCCTACAATGAGCAGTTCTTC
TRBJ2-7 | - | TRBV27 | - | CASSFLQTGLTLAEQYF | TGTGCCAGCAGTTTCCTGCAGACAGGTTTGACCCTCGCCGAGCAGTACTTC
TRBJ2-3 | once | TRBV2 | TRBD2 | CASGLAGGRTDTQYF | TGTGCCAGCGGACTAGCGGGGGGCCGCACAGATACGCAGTATTTT